A selection of T cell receptor beta chains follows, all from one sample in a study of cytomegalovirus exposure and HLA in healthy donors. Profiling relied on immunoSEQ multiplex PCR, and the TCRdb table lists in-frame clones only, not all of them. The sample shows under 40,000 clones, 80% of them seen only once. Input material: PBMCs. These receptors all come from a male donor in good health and CMV-seronegative. The CDR3 runs from the conserved cysteine through the conserved F or W. The D gene is left open where the match is weak. For some rows the clone size is stated as once, few or many, or as a class when expanded; others skip it.

clone_size	j_call	v_call	d_call	cdr3_aa	cdr3_nt
-	TRBJ1-4	TRBV4-2	-	CASSQTLAANSATNEKLFF	TGTGCCAGCAGCCAGACTTTGGCAGCCAACTCTGCAACTAATGAAAAACTGTTTTTT
-	TRBJ1-2	TRBV2	-	CASMRDNFGYTF	TGTGCCAGCATGAGGGACAATTTCGGCTACACCTTC
-	TRBJ2-6	TRBV29-1	-	CSVERHSPSGANVLTF	TGCAGCGTTGAAAGACACAGTCCATCTGGGGCCAACGTCCTGACTTTC
few	TRBJ1-4	TRBV29-1	TRBD1	CSVEDRGTGYEKLFF	TGCAGCGTTGAAGATCGAGGGACAGGGTATGAAAAACTGTTTTTT
-	TRBJ1-1	TRBV5-6	-	CASSLLGGRDGTEAFF	TGTGCCAGCAGCCTCTTGGGTGGCAGGGATGGCACTGAAGCTTTCTTT
-	TRBJ1-1	TRBV5-1	-	CASSFGRERTEAFF	TGCGCCAGCAGCTTTGGAAGGGAGAGGACTGAAGCTTTCTTT
-	TRBJ1-5	TRBV4-3	-	CASSQDLIQPQHF	TGCGCCAGCAGCCAAGATTTAATACAGCCCCAGCATTTT
-	TRBJ1-2	TRBV6-6	-	CASSPGITGGYTF	TGTGCCAGCAGCCCAGGGATAACTGGTGGCTACACCTTC
-	TRBJ1-1	TRBV27	-	CASSPGSGMNTEAFF	TGTGCCAGCAGTCCCGGGAGTGGGATGAACACTGAAGCTTTCTTT
-	TRBJ2-7	TRBV4-1	-	CASSQAFQGTYEQYF	TGCGCCAGCAGCCAAGCTTTTCAGGGTACCTACGAGCAGTACTTC
few	TRBJ2-3	TRBV12-5	TRBD2	CASGPGLAGVGDTQYF	TGTGCTAGTGGTCCGGGACTAGCGGGAGTGGGAGATACGCAGTATTTT
-	TRBJ1-5	TRBV30	-	CAWSQGGDQPQHF	TGTGCCTGGAGTCAGGGTGGCGATCAGCCCCAGCATTTT
-	TRBJ2-2	TRBV5-6	-	CASSLALTRGGELFF	TGTGCCAGCAGCTTGGCGCTGACTCGGGGCGGGGAGCTGTTTTTT